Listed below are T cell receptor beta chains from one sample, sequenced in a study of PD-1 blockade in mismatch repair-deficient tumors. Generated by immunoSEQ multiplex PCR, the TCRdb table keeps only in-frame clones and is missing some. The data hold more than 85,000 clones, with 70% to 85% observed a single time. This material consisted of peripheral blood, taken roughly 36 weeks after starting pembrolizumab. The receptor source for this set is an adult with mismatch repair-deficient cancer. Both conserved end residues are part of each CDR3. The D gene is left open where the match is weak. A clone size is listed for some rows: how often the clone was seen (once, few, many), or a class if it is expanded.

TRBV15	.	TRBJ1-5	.	TGTGCCACCAGCAGAGACAGGTACAATCAGCCCCAGCATTTT	CATSRDRYNQPQHF
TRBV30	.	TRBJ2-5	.	TGTGCCTGGAGTGTACCGGGAGCTGAGACCCAGTACTTC	CAWSVPGAETQYF
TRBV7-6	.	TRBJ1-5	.	TGTGCCAGCAGCTTAGCGTGGGGTAGCAATCAGCCCCAGCATTTT	CASSLAWGSNQPQHF
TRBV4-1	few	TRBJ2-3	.	TGCGCCAGCAGCCAAGGGCCGAGCACAGATACGCAGTATTTT	CASSQGPSTDTQYF
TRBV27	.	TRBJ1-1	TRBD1	TGTGCCAGCTGGACAGGGGGCGGTAAAGCTTTCTTT	CASWTGGGKAFF
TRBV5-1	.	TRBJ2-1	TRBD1	TGCGCCAGCACCACCGACAGGGGTAATGAGCAGTTCTTC	CASTTDRGNEQFF
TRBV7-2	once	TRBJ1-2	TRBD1	TGTGCCAGCAGCATTACAGGGGAAGGGGGCTACACCTTC	CASSITGEGGYTF
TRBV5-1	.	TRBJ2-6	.	TGCGCCAGCAGCTTGTCACGGAACTCTGGGGCCAACGTCCTGACTTTC	CASSLSRNSGANVLTF
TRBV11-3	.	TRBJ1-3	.	TGTGCCAGCAGCCCGAGACAGGCCTCTGGAAACACCATATATTTT	CASSPRQASGNTIYF
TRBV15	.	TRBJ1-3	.	TGTGCCACCAGCAGAGATCTCGTCAGTATCGGAAACACCATATATTTT	CATSRDLVSIGNTIYF
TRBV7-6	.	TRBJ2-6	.	TGTGCCAGCAGCTTACGAGATTCTGGGGCCAACGTCCTGACTTTC	CASSLRDSGANVLTF
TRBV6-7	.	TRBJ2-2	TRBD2	TGTGCCAGCAGTTACCCTCAGACTAGCGGGAAGGCCGGGGAGCTGTTTTTT	CASSYPQTSGKAGELFF
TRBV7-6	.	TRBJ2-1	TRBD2	TGTGCCAGCAGCAAAAGGTGGACTAGCGACTACAATGAGCAGTTCTTC	CASSKRWTSDYNEQFF
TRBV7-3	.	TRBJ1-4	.	TGTGCCAGCAGCTCCCCTAATGAAAAACTGTTTTTT	CASSSPNEKLFF
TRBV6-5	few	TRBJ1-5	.	TGTGCCAGCAGTGCACAGCGAATCAATCAGCCCCAGCATTTT	CASSAQRINQPQHF
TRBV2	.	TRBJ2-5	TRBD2	TGTGCCAGCAGTGCGCTAGCGGTCCAAGAGACCCAGTACTTC	CASSALAVQETQYF
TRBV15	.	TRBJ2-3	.	TGTGCCACCAGCAGAAACGAGGGCGCAGATACGCAGTATTTT	CATSRNEGADTQYF
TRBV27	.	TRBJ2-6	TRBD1	TGTGCCAGCAGTAGAGGGACAGGGAGGACTGGGGCCAACGTCCTGACTTTC	CASSRGTGRTGANVLTF
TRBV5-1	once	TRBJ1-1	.	TGCGCCAGCAGCTTGGGGGCGGGAAACACTGAAGCTTTCTTT	CASSLGAGNTEAFF
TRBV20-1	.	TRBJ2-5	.	TGCAGTGTACAGGAACAAGAGACCCAGTACTTC	CSVQEQETQYF
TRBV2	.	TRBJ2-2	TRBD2	TGTGCCAGCAGTGTGGATAGCGGGAGGGCTGGCACCGGGGAGCTGTTTTTT	CASSVDSGRAGTGELFF
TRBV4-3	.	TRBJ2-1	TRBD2	TGCGCCAGCAGCCAAGTCGCTCTAGCGGGAGGGGCTTACAATGAGCAGTTCTTC	CASSQVALAGGAYNEQFF
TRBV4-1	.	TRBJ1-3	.	TGCGCCAGCAGCCGCCCGCCGGGAGGCTCTGGAAACACCATATATTTT	CASSRPPGGSGNTIYF
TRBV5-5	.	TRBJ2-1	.	TGTGCCAGCAGCCTTAACGTGGAGCAGTTCTTC	CASSLNVEQFF
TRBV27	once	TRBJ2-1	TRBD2	TGTGCCAGCAGTACTCCAGCGGGAGTGGGAAATGAGCAGTTCTTC	CASSTPAGVGNEQFF
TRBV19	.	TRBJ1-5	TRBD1	TGTGCCAGTAGTATGGACAGGAATCAGCCCCAGCATTTT	CASSMDRNQPQHF
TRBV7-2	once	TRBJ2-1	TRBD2	TGTGCCAGCAGCCCGGGACTAGCGGGAGGCTTGGTCAATGAGCAGTTCTTC	CASSPGLAGGLVNEQFF
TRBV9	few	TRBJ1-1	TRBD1	TGTGCCAGCAGCACCCAGGGGGCCTTCACTGAAGCTTTCTTT	CASSTQGAFTEAFF
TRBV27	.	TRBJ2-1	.	TGTGCCAGCAGTTTCGTACAGGGTTTGAATGAGCAGTTCTTC	CASSFVQGLNEQFF
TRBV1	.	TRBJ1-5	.	TGCACCAGCAGCCAACGCCCGGGTTTTCTGGCAGGGGGCCATCAGCCCCAGCATTTT	CTSSQRPGFLAGGHQPQHF
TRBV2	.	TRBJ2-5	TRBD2	TGTGCCAGCAGTGGAACCCTAGCGGGAGAAGAGACCCAGTACTTC	CASSGTLAGEETQYF
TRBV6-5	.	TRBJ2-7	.	TGTGCCAGCAGCTCCCCCTCTAGCGTCTACGAGCAGTACTTC	CASSSPSSVYEQYF
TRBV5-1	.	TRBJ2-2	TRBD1	TGCGCCAGCAGCTTGCAGGGGGCGGACACCGGGGAGCTGTTTTTT	CASSLQGADTGELFF
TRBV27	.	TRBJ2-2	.	TGTGCCAGCAGTGACTACACCGGGGAGCTGTTTTTT	CASSDYTGELFF
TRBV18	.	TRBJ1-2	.	TGTGCCAGCTCACCAAATCCCGGGTACGGCTACACCTTC	CASSPNPGYGYTF
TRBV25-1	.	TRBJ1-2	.	TGTGCCAGCAGTTTCGGAGGGGGGAGCCACTATGGCTACACCTTC	CASSFGGGSHYGYTF
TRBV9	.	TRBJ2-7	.	TGTGCCAGCAGCGTGAGCCACGGGGCCTCCTACGAGCAGTACTTC	CASSVSHGASYEQYF
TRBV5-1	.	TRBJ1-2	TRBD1	TGCGCCAGCAGCTTGGGGAACAGGGGCGCGTATGGCTACACCTTC	CASSLGNRGAYGYTF
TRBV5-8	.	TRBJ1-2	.	TGTGCCAGCAGCCCCGGGGGGAGAGGCTACACCTTC	CASSPGGRGYTF
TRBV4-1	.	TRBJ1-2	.	TGCGCCAGCAGCCAAGATAGGGGGGCGCGGTTAAATGGCTACACCTTC	CASSQDRGARLNGYTF
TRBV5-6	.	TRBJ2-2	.	TGTGCCAGCATTTCTGCGCTAAACACCGGGGAGCTGTTTTTT	CASISALNTGELFF
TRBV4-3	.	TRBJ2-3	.	TGCGCCAGCAGCCAAGATGGGCATTCCACAGATACGCAGTATTTT	CASSQDGHSTDTQYF
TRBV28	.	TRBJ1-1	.	TGTGCCAGCAGTTTCCCCGCCCACACTGAAGCTTTCTTT	CASSFPAHTEAFF
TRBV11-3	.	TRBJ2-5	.	TGTGCCAGCAGCTCCTCAAGGGAGACCCAGTACTTC	CASSSSRETQYF
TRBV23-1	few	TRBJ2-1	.	TGCGCCAAGAGGGTAAGCGAGTTCTTC	CAKRVSEFF
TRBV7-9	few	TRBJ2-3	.	TGTGCCAGCAGCTTAGGGTGGAGGGAAAGCGGCTCTTACGATACGCAGTATTTT	CASSLGWRESGSYDTQYF
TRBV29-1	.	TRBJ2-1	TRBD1	TGCAGCGCCCGGACAGGGGCGGATAGTGAGCAGTTCTTC	CSARTGADSEQFF
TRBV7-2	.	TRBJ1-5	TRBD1	TGTGCCAGCAGCTCGATCGACAGGGGCAGGAATCAGCCCCAGCATTTT	CASSSIDRGRNQPQHF
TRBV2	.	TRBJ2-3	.	TGTGCCAGCAGTAGGGAGCGGGTCACAGATACGCAGTATTTT	CASSRERVTDTQYF
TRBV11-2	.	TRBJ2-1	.	TGTGCCAGCAGCTTTAGTGACTACAATGAGCAGTTCTTC	CASSFSDYNEQFF
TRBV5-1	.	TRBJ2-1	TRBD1	TGCGCCAGCAGAGGCGGGACAGGGACCTACAATGAGCAGTTCTTC	CASRGGTGTYNEQFF
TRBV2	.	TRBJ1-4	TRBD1	TGTGCCAGCAGTTCTCCCGACAGGGAACGAGGTGAAAAACTGTTTTTT	CASSSPDRERGEKLFF
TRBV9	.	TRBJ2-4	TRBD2	TGTGCCAGCAGCCCTTCCGGGACTAATGATGCTTGGAGAAACATTCAGTACTTC	CASSPSGTNDAWRNIQYF
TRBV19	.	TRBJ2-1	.	TGTGCCAGTAAATTGGACTTCTACAATGAGCAGTTCTTC	CASKLDFYNEQFF
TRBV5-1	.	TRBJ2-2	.	TGCGCCAGCAGCTTGGGGGCCACGGACACCGGGGAGCTGTTTTTT	CASSLGATDTGELFF